Listed below are T cell receptor beta chains from one sample, sequenced in a study of T cells expressing NK-cell markers. Reprocessing the 5' RACE reads, TCRdb reports a single entry for every CDR3 protein and omits DNA. In total, the table holds about 460,000 distinct CDR3 sequences. The sequenced sample consisted of blood T cells: a sorted CD56 or NKG2C T cell subset, CD4+ or CD8+ T cells, or bulk PBMC T cells (not recorded which). These receptors all come from a woman in her 50s in good health. The CDR3 runs from the conserved cysteine through the conserved F or W.

j_gene | v_gene | CDR3aa
TRBJ2-3 | TRBV13 | CASSFGATDTQYF
TRBJ2-5 | TRBV7-7 | CASSPGTSGVLQGAQYF
TRBJ1-2 | TRBV11-2 | CASSPLTSRRDYGYTF
TRBJ1-4 | TRBV10-3 | CAISESEEKLFF
TRBJ2-1 | TRBV29-1 | CSTMRKSAGEQFF
TRBJ2-3 | TRBV20-1 | CSARDPRGAHPSGSADTQYF
TRBJ2-2 | TRBV5-1 | CASSFSPSGIDTGELFF
TRBJ1-1 | TRBV24-1 | CATSDLRTGSFSAFF
TRBJ2-3 | TRBV6-5 | CASSPSPPSADTQYF
TRBJ2-3 | TRBV4-2 | CASSPSAPLSTDTQYF
TRBJ2-1 | TRBV5-1 | CASSSDIKRTGQYNEQFF
TRBJ2-2 | TRBV27 | CASSFMKREEGGELFF
TRBJ2-3 | TRBV12-3/TRBV12-4 | CASTRSGSSTDTQYF
TRBJ2-3 | TRBV6-5 | CASSYSRTATDTQYF
TRBJ1-1 | TRBV21-1 | CASSKRGQGAGTEAFF
TRBJ2-7 | TRBV4-1 | CASSHSASSYEQYF
TRBJ2-7 | TRBV10-3 | CATAPTSGRATNEQYF
TRBJ2-2 | TRBV5-1 | CASSLDTGTGLTGELFF
TRBJ2-3 | TRBV5-1 | CASSWDANTDTQYF
TRBJ2-5 | TRBV5-5 | CASSPGAIAVQETQYF
TRBJ2-3 | TRBV2 | CAISRGAGEGTGATDTQYF
TRBJ2-1 | TRBV7-2 | CASSLSGTSSHNEQFF
TRBJ2-1 | TRBV20-1 | CSARPSGRATYNEQFF
TRBJ1-1 | TRBV5-1 | CASSEGLLNTEAFF
TRBJ2-7 | TRBV6-5 | CASRRTGNYEQYF
TRBJ2-2 | TRBV7-2 | CASSSGTGSNGELFF
TRBJ1-1 | TRBV10-3 | CAISESSGSPNPNTEAFF
TRBJ2-7 | TRBV7-2 | CASSLAQGGEQYF
TRBJ2-7 | TRBV5-1 | CASSLQGTEQYF
TRBJ1-6 | TRBV20-1 | CSAHTGEPSYNSPLHF
TRBJ2-3 | TRBV5-1 | CASSSDGIGSADTQYF
TRBJ1-1 | TRBV12-3/TRBV12-4 | CASSRQGTAFF
TRBJ2-1 | TRBV7-9 | CASSLLAGNEQFF
TRBJ2-7 | TRBV9 | CASSVGGALQSNEQYF
TRBJ1-1 | TRBV5-1 | CASSLVQGGEAFF
TRBJ2-2 | TRBV5-1 | CASSLVSAGTGELFF
TRBJ2-1 | TRBV9 | CASSPRLAGLVGGGIGRSIEQFF
TRBJ1-6 | TRBV5-5 | CASSHNNSPLHF
TRBJ2-5 | TRBV13 | CASSRLAEAAQETQYF
TRBJ2-3 | TRBV5-1 | CASMKQMGPDTQYF
TRBJ2-7 | TRBV5-6 | CASSRTSGSSEQYF
TRBJ1-3 | TRBV7-6 | CATGGTGNTIYF